One sample yielded the 8 T cell receptor beta chains listed below, sequenced in a study of blood T cells in healthy people across ages. For the second PCR, which ran for roughly 6 to 12 cycles, a sample-barcoded 5' primer and a J-beta primer mix were used. TCRdb re-called the 5' RACE reads with MiXCR, one entry per CDR3 protein. The data show about 1.6 million distinct CDR3 sequences, around 36% seen once. The sequencing sample was made of blood. The receptors derive from a woman aged 25 to 39 in good health.

The chain couples TRBV10-3 to TRBJ1-5; weak D call: TRBD1 (5 bases). Germline CDR1 ENHRY, CDR2 SYGVKD. V lost 3 bases and J lost 3, with 9 bases in between. CDR3 size: 14 residues. The CDR3 DNA sequence: TGTGCCATCAGTGACTTACAGGTCAATCAGCCCCAGCATTTT. This gives the protein CAISDLQVNQPQHF.

The genes are TRBV9 and TRBJ2-1; tentatively, D is TRBD2 (6 bases). Trimming left V 3 bases short and J 8 bases short, with 12 bases between. The CDR3 is made up of 13 amino acids. Per germline, CDR1 SGDLS and CDR2 YYNGEE. This chain's CDR3 is CASSAPREDEQFF. CDR3 in DNA: TGTGCCAGCAGCGCCCCGAGGGAGGATGAGCAGTTCTTC.

The rearrangement uses TRBV13 and TRBJ1-2; D unresolved. Germline V gene sequence: CDR1 PRHDT, CDR2 FYEKMQ (reference sequence). This CDR3 is built from 15 residues. Trimming shortened V by 4 bases and J by 0 bases, and 12 bases separated the two germline ends. CDR3 coding DNA: TGTGCCAGCAGCTCCCCGGAGCAGGCTAACTATGGCTACACCTTC. This translates into CASSSPEQANYGYTF. The whole variable domain, filled in from reference TRBV13 and TRBJ1-2, reads AAGVIQSPRHLIKEKRETATLKCYPIPRHDTVYWYQQGPGQDPQFLISFYEKMQSDKGSIPDRFSAQQFSDYHSELNMSSLELGDSALYFCASSSPEQANYGYTFGSGTRLTVV.

This clonotype was observed a handful of times. This chain joins TRBV6-1 and TRBJ2-5, with D possibly being TRBD2 (6 bases). This CDR3 spans 15 amino acids. Per germline, CDR1 MNHNS and CDR2 SASEGT. V was clipped by 8 bases and J by 12 bases, with 28 bases between them. In DNA form, the CDR3 reads TGTGCCAGCTTCCGGAGGGGTGGGCCGGGATTCCACAAGTACTTC. Encoded protein: CASFRRGGPGFHKYF.

This clonotype was seen repeatedly, ten times or more. This chain links TRBV29-1 with TRBJ2-1, with D possibly being TRBD1 (6 bases). The CDR3 length is 14 residues. In germline, CDR1 is SQVTM, CDR2 ANQGSEA. V was trimmed by 2 bases and J by 9 bases, leaving 17 bases between them. In DNA, the CDR3 is TGCAGCGTTGAAAGTCGTGGGGGCCTCGTTGAGCAGTTCTTC. Translation: CSVESRGGLVEQFF.

The chain links TRBV4-1 to TRBJ2-2; no definite D call. The CDR3 length is 14 residues. Germline lookup yields CDR1 MGHRA and CDR2 YSYEKL. The germline V and J ends were trimmed by 3 bases and 7 bases, with 12 bases remaining between them. CDR3 DNA: TGCGCCAGCAGCCAGGGCGGCTTGGACGGGGAGCTGTTTTTT. It encodes CASSQGGLDGELFF.

The V call is TRBV18, the J call TRBJ1-1; a possible D gene is TRBD1 (6 bases). This CDR3 is 13 amino acids long. Trimming pared 5 bases from V and 6 bases from J, leaving 13 bases between. Germline assignment: CDR1 KGHSH and CDR2 LQKENI. CDR3 coding DNA: TGTGCCAGCTCATCCGGCAGGGGCTCTGAAGCTTTCTTT. This translates into CASSSGRGSEAFF.

CDR3 sequence (DNA): TGTGCCAGCAGCCATTCGACAGGGACTTGGGAGCAGTTCTTC. Translation gives CASSHSTGTWEQFF. V is TRBV7-6 and J is TRBJ2-1; D perhaps matches TRBD1 (7 bases). The CDR3 loop spans 14 amino acids. The germline CDR1 and CDR2 sequences are SGHVS and FNYEAQ. V gave up 5 bases and J gave up 10 bases, with 18 bases separating them.